A single sample gave rise to the 29 T cell receptor beta chains below, sequenced in a study of CD8 T cells in ankylosing spondylitis. MiXCR, run by TCRdb on the 5' RACE reads, gives a single entry per CDR3 protein. The sample carries around 120,000 distinct CDR3 sequences, roughly 15% recorded once. The specimen was blood, either unsorted or a sorted T cell fraction (not recorded which). These receptors were obtained from a female donor with ankylosing spondylitis or in good health (not recorded which).

This sequence joins TRBV5-1 and TRBJ2-2; possible D gene TRBD2, 5 bases. This CDR3 has 16 amino acids. V was trimmed by 2 bases and J by 5 bases, leaving 16 bases between them. Germline V gene data show CDR1 as SGHRS and CDR2 as YFSETQ. CDR3 nucleotides: TGCGCCAGCAGCTTCTCGGACGGGGTGAATACCGGGGAGCTGTTTTTT. It encodes CASSFSDGVNTGELFF.

This chain uses TRBV30 with TRBJ1-5; D is unclear. Germline CDR1 and CDR2: GTSNPN and SVGIG (reference sequence). Trimming stripped 1 base from V and 2 bases from J, with 12 bases between. The CDR3 is 15 residues long. Here the CDR3 reads CAWSGALAGNQPQHF. The CDR3 DNA sequence: TGTGCCTGGAGTGGGGCCCTAGCAGGCAATCAGCCCCAGCATTTT.

The rearrangement joins TRBV5-4 to TRBJ1-1, with D perhaps matching TRBD1 (5 bases). The CDR3 loop spans 14 amino acids. Trimming pared 4 bases from V and 1 base from J, leaving 11 bases between. Germline V gene lookup returns CDR1 SGHNT and CDR2 YYREEE (reference sequence). The CDR3 coding sequence is TGTGCCAGCAGCCCGGCGGGGGGGAACACTGAAGCTTTCTTT. It is translated as CASSPAGGNTEAFF.

The table lists this clonotype with a few counts. The chain is built from TRBV7-2 and TRBJ2-2; TRBD2 agrees at 14 bases. CDR3 length: 17 amino acids. Germline CDR1 and CDR2: SGHTA and FQGNSA. The V segment lost 5 bases and the J segment 5 bases; nucleotides outside the gene matches: 7. CDR3 sequence: CASSNQGLAGATGELFF. CDR3 bases: TGTGCCAGCAGCAACCAGGGACTAGCGGGGGCTACCGGGGAGCTGTTTTTT.

This clonotype was counted many times. The chain couples TRBV29-1 to TRBJ2-3; D not resolved. V was trimmed by 8 bases and J by 2 bases, leaving 14 bases between them. This CDR3 region has 13 residues. Germline loops: CDR1 SQVTM, CDR2 ANQGSEA. The CDR3 region has the DNA TGCAGCATCGACTCTTACTTCACAGATACGCAGTATTTT. It yields the protein CSIDSYFTDTQYF.

V usage is TRBV20-1 and J usage is TRBJ2-3; either TRBD1 or TRBD2 may supply D (6 bases each). This CDR3 spans 15 amino acids. Looked up from germline, CDR1 is DFQATT and CDR2 is SNEGSKA (reference sequence). V was trimmed by 1 base and J by 1 base, leaving 12 bases between them. Written as DNA, the CDR3 is TGCAGTGCTAGAGCCTTCGGGGGCGGCACAGATACGCAGTATTTT. Its protein is CSARAFGGGTDTQYF.

This clonotype was recorded a few times. V is TRBV20-1 and J is TRBJ1-2, with 7 bases lining up with TRBD1. CDR1 is DFQATT, CDR2 SNEGSKA, per germline (reference sequence). V shed 6 bases and J 8 bases; nucleotides not matched to a gene: 15. The CDR3 is made up of 14 amino acids. The CDR3 region has the DNA TGCAGTGCAAAAAACGCGGGACAGAGGTCGGGCTACACCTTC. Translating it yields CSAKNAGQRSGYTF.

V and J are TRBV12-3 or TRBV12-4 and TRBJ1-5, with D perhaps matching TRBD1 (6 bases). V was cut by 3 bases and J by 4 bases, with 25 bases left in between. This CDR3 contains 19 residues. The CDR3 is CASSFGRDGGGLWNQPQHF. CDR3 bases: TGTGCCAGCAGTTTCGGAAGGGACGGAGGGGGATTATGGAATCAGCCCCAGCATTTT.

The J gene is TRBJ2-7, the V gene TRBV7-8, with 7 bases that match TRBD1. The junction had 6 bases not matched to a gene; V was cut back by 1 base and J by 3 bases. The CDR3 consists of 15 residues. The germline V gene has CDR1 SGHVS and CDR2 FQNEAQ. This CDR3 reads CASSLGQGPYYEQYF. The CDR3 region has the DNA TGTGCCAGCAGCTTAGGACAGGGCCCGTACTACGAGCAGTACTTC.

This clonotype was found many times. This chain joins TRBV5-1 and TRBJ1-1; no firm D call. V lost 4 bases to trimming and J lost 1 base, with 8 bases between them. The CDR3 has 13 amino acids. CDR1 is SGHRS, CDR2 YFSETQ, per germline. Here the CDR3 reads CASSHRQNTEAFF. The CDR3 DNA reads TGCGCCAGCAGCCACCGACAGAACACTGAAGCTTTCTTT. The full variable domain, completed using reference TRBV5-1 and TRBJ1-1, is KAGVTQTPRYLIKTRGQQVTLSCSPISGHRSVSWYQQTPGQGLQFLFEYFSETQRNKGNFPGRFSGRQFSNSRSEMNVSTLELGDSALYLCASSHRQNTEAFFGQGTRLTVV.

This clonotype was counted only a few times. The chain employs TRBV7-8 and TRBJ2-3; D gene unclear. V lost 1 base to trimming and J lost 4 bases, with 6 bases between them. The CDR3 has 13 amino acids. CDR1 is SGHVS and CDR2 is FQNEAQ in the germline V gene. CDR3 nucleotide sequence: TGTGCCAGCAGCTTAGACATGGCAGATACGCAGTATTTT. It specifies CASSLDMADTQYF. The full variable domain, in which reference TRBV7-8 and TRBJ2-3 provide the parts outside the CDR3, is GAGVSQSPRYKVAKRGQDVALRCDPISGHVSLFWYQQALGQGPEFLTYFQNEAQLDKSGLPSDRFFAERPEGSVSTLKIQRTQQEDSAVYLCASSLDMADTQYFGPGTRLTVL.

This clonotype was found a few times. This chain links TRBV7-8 with TRBJ1-5; D perhaps matches TRBD1 (5 bases). This CDR3 region has 13 residues. V was trimmed by 5 bases and J by 4 bases, leaving 9 bases between them. In germline, CDR1 is SGHVS, CDR2 FQNEAQ. Written as DNA, the CDR3 is TGTGCCAGCAGCCCCCCAGGGAATCAGCCCCAGCATTTT. It is translated as CASSPPGNQPQHF.

This clonotype has at least ten counts. V gene TRBV27 combines with J gene TRBJ1-2, with D tentatively TRBD1 (6 bases). Deletions cut 2 bases from V and 4 bases from J, with 17 bases between. CDR1 is MNHEY and CDR2 is SMNVEV in the germline V gene (reference sequence). The CDR3 totals 16 residues. CDR3 amino acids: CASSLLRGGATYGYTF. The CDR3, as DNA: TGTGCCAGCAGTTTACTCCGGGGGGGGGCGACCTATGGCTACACCTTC.

The J gene is TRBJ1-1, the V gene TRBV5-1; D is unclear. Germline assignment: CDR1 SGHRS and CDR2 YFSETQ. V gave up 4 bases and J gave up 4 bases, with 14 bases separating them. This CDR3 has 14 residues. This CDR3 reads CASSLLVGGTEAFF. The CDR3, as DNA: TGCGCCAGCAGCCTGTTGGTGGGTGGCACTGAAGCTTTCTTT.

The chain joins TRBV6-2 or TRBV6-3 to TRBJ2-5; maybe TRBD1 (6 bases). Trimming took off 6 bases at V and 7 bases at J, with 18 bases between the two ends. Per the germline V gene, CDR1 is MNHEY and CDR2 is SVGEGT. The CDR3 is made up of 14 amino acids. CDR3 sequence reads: CASRGAQRKWTQYF. Written as DNA, the CDR3 is TGTGCCAGCAGGGGGGCTCAGCGGAAATGGACCCAGTACTTC.

This clonotype was counted at least ten times. The chain joins TRBV12-3 or TRBV12-4 to TRBJ2-3; TRBD1 is a possible D gene (6 bases). The CDR3 is made up of 15 amino acids. The ends were cut back, 3 bases at V and 9 bases at J, with 19 bases in the middle. CDR3 bases: TGTGCCAGCAGTTTCCCAAGGTCCCCCACAGGGACGCAGTATTTT. Its translation: CASSFPRSPTGTQYF.

This clonotype was detected many times. The genes are TRBV20-1 and TRBJ1-1; tentatively, D is TRBD1 (6 bases). The germline V gene encodes CDR1 DFQATT and CDR2 SNEGSKA (reference sequence). This CDR3 is 14 amino acids long. V was clipped by 0 bases and J by 2 bases, with 10 bases between them. CDR3 bases: TGCAGTGCTAGAGATGTTGGGGGCAACACTGAAGCTTTCTTT. Protein: CSARDVGGNTEAFF.

This chain connects TRBV11-3 to TRBJ2-1, with 9 bases that match TRBD2. With V trimmed by 2 bases and J by 9 bases, 11 bases remained unmatched. Germline V CDR1 and CDR2: SGHNT, YENEEA. This CDR3 is built from 16 residues. CDR3 in amino acids: CASSLLSGRAGGEQFF. The CDR3 DNA is TGTGCCAGCAGCTTACTTAGCGGGAGAGCGGGGGGTGAGCAGTTCTTC.

This clonotype was detected a few times. The chain employs TRBV4-1 and TRBJ2-1; TRBD2 matches at 11 bases. Germline assignment: CDR1 MGHRA and CDR2 YSYEKL. The CDR3 extends over 15 amino acids. The V segment lost 4 bases and the J segment 6 bases; nucleotides outside the gene matches: 5. The CDR3 DNA reads as TGCGCCAGCAGCCTTACTAGCGGGAGAAGCAATGAGCAGTTCTTC. Residues: CASSLTSGRSNEQFF.

This clonotype was counted at least ten times. The chain couples TRBV5-1 to TRBJ2-3; a weak D match, TRBD2 (5 bases). The CDR3 length is 14 residues. V lost 0 bases and J lost 6, with 11 bases in between. Germline CDR1 is SGHRS and CDR2 is YFSETQ. The CDR3 is CASSLGTSGDTQYF. DNA of the CDR3: TGCGCCAGCAGCTTGGGGACTTCAGGCGATACGCAGTATTTT.

The chain is built from TRBV29-1 and TRBJ1-2; D ambiguous. The CDR3 has 15 amino acids. Germline lookup yields CDR1 SQVTM and CDR2 ANQGSEA. V gave up 6 bases and J gave up 2 bases, with 19 bases separating them. Here the CDR3 DNA reads TGCAGCGTACAAACAGACGGGCTATCGAACTATGGCTACACCTTC. It translates to CSVQTDGLSNYGYTF.

In this sample, this clonotype turned up many times. The chain combines TRBV12-3 or TRBV12-4 with TRBJ1-1; D gene unclear. The CDR3 spans 15 residues. The germline V and J ends were trimmed by 3 bases and 0 bases, with 11 bases remaining between them. The CDR3 bases are TGTGCCAGCAGTTTGGATCCGGGTTTGAACACTGAAGCTTTCTTT. It specifies CASSLDPGLNTEAFF.

This clonotype occurred a few times. This rearrangement joins TRBV20-1 to TRBJ2-3, with 10 positions matching TRBD2. V trimming: 1 base; J trimming: 4 bases; junction bases outside the gene matches: 5. The CDR3 is 15 amino acids. The germline gives CDR1 DFQATT, CDR2 SNEGSKA (reference sequence). The CDR3 is CSARGSGGASDTQYF. The CDR3 DNA reads as TGCAGTGCTAGAGGAAGCGGGGGGGCCTCAGATACGCAGTATTTT.

V and J are TRBV3-1 and TRBJ2-7; 9 bases map to TRBD2. Germline loops: CDR1 LGHDT, CDR2 YNNKEL (reference sequence). CDR3 length: 15 amino acids. The junction had 6 bases not matched to a gene; V was cut back by 4 bases and J by 2 bases. The CDR3 here is CASSPYSGSPYEQYF. CDR3 coding DNA: TGTGCCAGCAGCCCCTATAGCGGGAGTCCCTACGAGCAGTACTTC.

This clonotype was detected only a few times. The CDR3 loop reads CASSQVQGLSGYTF. The CDR3 coding sequence is TGTGCCAGCAGCCAAGTGCAGGGGCTGAGTGGCTACACCTTC. This chain connects TRBV3-1 to TRBJ1-2, with a tentative D call TRBD1 (6 bases). Germline CDR1 LGHDT, CDR2 YNNKEL (reference sequence). V was cut by 1 base and J by 7 bases, with 13 bases left in between. This CDR3 is 14 amino acids long.

This clonotype was recorded at least ten times. This rearrangement joins TRBV29-1 to TRBJ1-1; no reliable D call. V dropped 4 bases and J dropped 8 bases, with 8 bases sitting between them. Germline assignment: CDR1 SQVTM and CDR2 ANQGSEA. The CDR3 runs to 10 residues. CDR3 sequence reads: CSVVLGEAFF. The CDR3, as DNA: TGCAGCGTTGTTCTAGGGGAAGCTTTCTTT.

This clonotype was found many times. The CDR3 DNA reads TGCGCCAGCAGCTTGGACGGGGTAATAGGGAACACTGAAGCTTTCTTT. As protein: CASSLDGVIGNTEAFF. The chain uses TRBV5-1 and TRBJ1-1; D is uncertain. Germline loops: CDR1 SGHRS, CDR2 YFSETQ. The length of the CDR3 is 16 residues. With 0 bases removed from V and 1 base from J, the gap between germline ends came to 13 bases.

The J gene is TRBJ1-2, the V gene TRBV29-1; 7 bases line up with TRBD1. The V gene end was trimmed by 7 bases and the J gene end by 6 bases; junction bases not matched to a gene: 11. The CDR3 spans 13 residues. Looked up from germline, CDR1 is SQVTM and CDR2 is ANQGSEA. CDR3 amino acids: CSELGQEEDGYTF. The DNA for the CDR3 is TGCAGCGAGTTAGGACAGGAGGAGGATGGCTACACCTTC.

This clonotype has a handful of counts. CDR3 sequence reads: CASSLLVTSGNHEQFF. For the CDR3, the DNA is TGTGCCAGCAGCTTATTGGTGACTAGCGGCAACCATGAGCAGTTCTTC. The V gene is TRBV7-9, the J gene TRBJ2-1; 9 bases align to TRBD2. The ends lost 2 bases at V and 8 bases at J; junction bases unmatched: 10. Germline CDR1 reads SEHNR; CDR2 reads FQNEAQ (reference sequence). The length of the CDR3 is 16 residues.